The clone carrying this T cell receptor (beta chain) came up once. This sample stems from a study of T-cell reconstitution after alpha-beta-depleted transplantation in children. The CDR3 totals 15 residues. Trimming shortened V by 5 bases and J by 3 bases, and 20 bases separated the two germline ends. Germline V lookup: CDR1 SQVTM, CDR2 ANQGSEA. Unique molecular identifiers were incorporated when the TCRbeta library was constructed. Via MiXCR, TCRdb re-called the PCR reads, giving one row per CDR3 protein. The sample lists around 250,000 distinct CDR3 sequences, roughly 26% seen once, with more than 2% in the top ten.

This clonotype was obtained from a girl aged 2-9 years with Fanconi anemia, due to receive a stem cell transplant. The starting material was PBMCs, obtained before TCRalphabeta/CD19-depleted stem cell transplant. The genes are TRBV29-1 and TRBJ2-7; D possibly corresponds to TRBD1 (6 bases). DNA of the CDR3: TGCAGCGTTTTTGGGGAATCGGGACACCGCTACGAGCAGTACTTC. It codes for CSVFGESGHRYEQYF.